The 12 T cell receptor beta chains below come from one sample, sequenced in a study of T cell responses to AZD1222 COVID-19 vaccine. Sequenced by immunoSEQ multiplex PCR; TCRdb stores in-frame clones only, minus some. Of some 140,000 clones in the sample, 75% to 95% were seen once. The specimen comprised peripheral blood, sampled on day 0 of AZD1222 vaccination. The receptors were sampled from an adult in good health.

V and J are TRBV28 and TRBJ1-5; D perhaps matches TRBD1 (6 bases). V gave up 4 bases and J gave up 0 bases, with 16 bases separating them. CDR1 and CDR2 (germline): MDHEN, SYDVKM. The CDR3 totals 17 residues. In DNA, the CDR3 is TGTGCCAGCAGTTACGCGATCGGACAGAATAGCAATCAGCCCCAGCATTTT. This encodes CASSYAIGQNSNQPQHF. The full variable domain, rest sourced from reference TRBV28 and TRBJ1-5, is DVKVTQSSRYLVKRTGEKVFLECVQDMDHENMFWYRQDPGLGLRLIYFSYDVKMKEKGDIPEGYSVSREKKERFSLILESASTNQTSMYLCASSYAIGQNSNQPQHFGDGTRLSIL.

The chain uses TRBV4-1 and TRBJ2-7; 7 bases map to TRBD1. The CDR3 is 15 amino acids. Per germline, CDR1 MGHRA and CDR2 YSYEKL. V lost 4 bases and J lost 0; bases outside the gene matches: 6. CDR3 in DNA: TGCGCCAGCAGCCGAACCCGGGACAGCTCCTACGAGCAGTACTTC. This translates into CASSRTRDSSYEQYF.

The chain uses TRBV28 and TRBJ1-6; perhaps TRBD1 as D (5 bases). This CDR3 region has 12 residues. V gave up 5 bases and J gave up 8 bases, with 7 bases separating them. CDR1 is MDHEN, CDR2 SYDVKM, per germline. The CDR3: CASSRGDSPLHF. In DNA, the CDR3 is TGTGCCAGCAGTAGAGGGGATTCACCCCTCCACTTT.

CDR3 DNA sequence: TGTGCCAGCAGTTATGGGGGAGAAGCTTTCTTT. Protein product: CASSYGGEAFF. V gene TRBV27 combines with J gene TRBJ1-1; possibly TRBD1 for D (5 bases). The CDR3 has 11 residues. Germline loops: CDR1 MNHEY, CDR2 SMNVEV (reference sequence). Deletions cut 4 bases from V and 8 bases from J, with 8 bases between.

The chain uses TRBV28 and TRBJ1-5; D remains unclear. The CDR3 contains 14 residues. The V gene lost 4 bases and the J gene lost 7 bases, with 14 bases spanning the gap. CDR1 MDHEN and CDR2 SYDVKM come from the germline V gene. CDR3 residues: CASSSPVRVQPQHF. The CDR3 DNA reads TGTGCCAGCAGTTCCCCTGTTAGAGTCCAGCCCCAGCATTTT.

The CDR3 sequence: CASSDLDRGRTEAFF. The CDR3 DNA reads TGTGCCAGCAGTGACTTAGACAGGGGGAGGACTGAAGCTTTCTTT. V usage is TRBV6-2 or TRBV6-3 and J usage is TRBJ1-1, with 9 bases identical to TRBD1. In germline, CDR1 is MNHEY, CDR2 SVGEGT. With 5 bases clipped from V and 5 bases from J, the junction kept 9 bases outside the gene matches. The CDR3 runs to 15 residues.

The chain links TRBV18 to TRBJ2-1; 7 bases are a match to TRBD2. The CDR3 is 16 amino acids. The junction had 11 bases not matched to a gene; V was cut back by 3 bases and J by 6 bases. CDR1 and CDR2 (germline): KGHSH, LQKENI. The CDR3 sequence is CASSPPTGGGVNEQFF. As DNA, the CDR3 is TGTGCCAGCTCACCTCCCACCGGCGGGGGAGTCAATGAGCAGTTCTTC.

V is TRBV11-2 and J is TRBJ2-1; a possible D gene is TRBD2 (6 bases). Trimming took 3 bases from V and 4 from J, leaving 13 bases between them. Germline V lookup: CDR1 SGHAT, CDR2 FQNNGV. This CDR3 region has 15 residues. CDR3 nucleotide sequence: TGTGCCAGCAGCTTCCGACTAGGTCGTTACAATGAGCAGTTCTTC. This sequence encodes CASSFRLGRYNEQFF.

The V gene is TRBV7-9, the J gene TRBJ1-3; D is unresolved. V shed 5 bases and J shed 8 bases, with 7 bases lying between them. Germline-derived CDR1 and CDR2 are SEHNR and FQNEAQ (reference sequence). The CDR3 spans 11 residues. The CDR3 loop reads CASSPQHTIYF. The CDR3 DNA is TGTGCCAGCAGCCCACAGCACACCATATATTTT.

The rearrangement links TRBV18 to TRBJ2-3; 11 bases align to TRBD2. Germline CDR1 reads KGHSH; CDR2 reads LQKENI. CDR3 size: 17 residues. With V trimmed by 6 bases and J by 2 bases, 10 bases remained unmatched. The CDR3 spells CASSSGTSGTYTDTQYF. The CDR3 bases are TGTGCCAGCTCGAGCGGGACTAGCGGAACTTACACAGATACGCAGTATTTT.

The chain joins TRBV7-3 to TRBJ2-3; D is undetermined. The CDR3 sequence is 13 residues long. V lost 5 bases to trimming and J lost 4 bases, with 10 bases between them. Germline CDR1 and CDR2: SGHTA and FQGTGA. Here the CDR3 reads CASSPRKADTQYF. The CDR3 DNA is TGTGCCAGCAGCCCGAGAAAGGCAGATACGCAGTATTTT. Full variable domain (outside the CDR3, taken from reference TRBV7-3 and TRBJ2-3): GAGVSQTPSNKVTEKGKYVELRCDPISGHTALYWYRQSLGQGPEFLIYFQGTGAADDSGLPNDRFFAVRPEGSVSTLKIQRTERGDSAVYLCASSPRKADTQYFGPGTRLTVL.

The chain links TRBV7-2 to TRBJ2-1, with 7 bases fitting TRBD2. This CDR3 spans 15 amino acids. With 5 bases clipped from V and 5 bases from J, the junction kept 9 bases outside the gene matches. CDR1 is SGHTA, CDR2 FQGNSA, per germline. The CDR3 loop reads CASSHRRGDHNEQFF. The CDR3 DNA reads as TGTGCCAGCAGCCACCGACGGGGGGATCACAATGAGCAGTTCTTC.